This TCR beta chain is drawn from a study of immune evolution from preneoplasia to lung adenocarcinoma. Each case's diagnosis was confirmed by two pathologists on H&E. V was trimmed by 5 bases and J by 4 bases, leaving 14 bases between them. Germline lookup yields CDR1 LNHDA and CDR2 SQIVND (reference sequence). The CDR3 contains 14 residues. This clone is large in the sample. Its antigen is not identified. General observations from the study: Top clone share appeared to fall from AAH through AIS, MIA, adenocarcinoma.

The assay was immunoSEQ multiplex PCR, and TCRdb's table has in-frame clones only and misses some. The sample has several thousand clones, around 80% seen once. V and J are TRBV19 and TRBJ1-2; tentative D call: TRBD1 (6 bases). This TCR was sampled from a person between 45 and 75 years old with lung adenocarcinoma. The sequenced material came from FFPE normal lung tissue adjacent to the tumor. CDR3 sequence (DNA): TGTGCCAGTAGTCAATCGGACAGCGGCTATGGCTACACCTTC. It yields the protein CASSQSDSGYGYTF.